Only a few counts were recorded for the clone carrying this T cell receptor beta chain. Its target is unknown. CDR1 and CDR2 from the germline V gene are SEHNR and FQNEAQ (reference sequence). V was pared by 5 bases and J by 2 bases, with 9 bases between. This CDR3 has 14 residues. The data were obtained in a study of cytomegalovirus exposure and HLA in healthy donors. Overall study context: There were approximately 400 genotyped donors. Of these, about 81% fell in the genetic ancestry cluster associated with self-reported Caucasian donors.

A multiplex PCR was run with 60 Vbeta primers and 13 Jbeta primers. The assay was immunoSEQ multiplex PCR, and TCRdb's table has in-frame clones only and misses some. Among 100,000 or so clones listed, 80% were seen once. The study, taken as a whole, reports: An analysis was carried out at a later point. It showed that HLA-associated TCR beta chains were more clonally expanded than equally common non-associated chains. Presence/absence analyses rested on an assumption that sequencing depth was roughly uniform across donors.

The sequenced sample was PBMCs. The clonotype was recovered from a man between 18 and 35 years old in good health and CMV-seronegative. The rearrangement joins TRBV7-9 to TRBJ1-4; no reliable D call. The CDR3 DNA is TGTGCCAGCAGCCCGGGGTGGACTAATGAAAAACTGTTTTTT. Translation: CASSPGWTNEKLFF.